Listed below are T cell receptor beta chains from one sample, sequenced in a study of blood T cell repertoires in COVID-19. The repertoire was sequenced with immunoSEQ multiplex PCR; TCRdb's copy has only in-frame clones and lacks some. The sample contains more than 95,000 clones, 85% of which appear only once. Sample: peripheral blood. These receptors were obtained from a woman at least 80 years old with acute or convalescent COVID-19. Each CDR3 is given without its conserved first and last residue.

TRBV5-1	ASSLGPLDYGYT
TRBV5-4	ASSLSGRGVQETQY
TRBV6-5	ASGYRGVGTEAF
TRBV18	ASSSGQGMYSPLH
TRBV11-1	ASSRQGVNNSPLH
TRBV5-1	ASSSGALNTEAF
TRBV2	ASSMGYEGTEAF
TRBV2	ASSEGYRNTQY
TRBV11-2	ASSNDRGREAF
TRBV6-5	ATGRGTQY
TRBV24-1	ATSDTGSSYNEQF
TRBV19	ASSIDRQGDQPQH
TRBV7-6	ASSLRAGPGNTIY
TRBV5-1	ASSLTVTGNTIY
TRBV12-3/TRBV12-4	ASRQFPETQY
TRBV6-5	ASKYDREAYSPLH
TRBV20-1	SARDNLRQF
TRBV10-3	AISESSKFYGYT
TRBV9	ASSVAGQLKKGYT
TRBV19	ASSSGTGGSFSNEKLF
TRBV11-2	ASSPTGGTEAF
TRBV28	ASSPNFNTEAF